Included here is one T cell receptor (beta chain) sequence, with context. TCRdb's table, derived via immunoSEQ multiplex PCR, lists solely in-frame clones and lacks some. The sample records some 72,000 clones, around 92% being singletons. The CDR3 spans 17 residues. CDR1 SGHRS and CDR2 YFSETQ come from the germline V gene. The J segment lost 7 bases and the V segment lost 1 base, leaving 9 bases of the junction unmatched. This entry belongs to a study of OX40 agonist ivuxolimab in advanced cancers. Sequenced here: CD4+ or CD8+ T cells sorted from blood, sampled in a trial of the OX40 agonist ivuxolimab. The rearrangement uses TRBV5-1 and TRBJ2-7; the match to TRBD2 covers 15 bases. This sequence originates from an adult with an advanced solid tumor such as melanoma, head and neck, liver or kidney cancer. As DNA, the CDR3 is TGCGCCAGCAGCTTGCGCGGACTAGCGGGAGGGCCGAAAGAGCAGTACTTC. Translated, it gives CASSLRGLAGGPKEQYF.